The 3 T cell receptor beta chains listed next were all sequenced from one sample in a study of blood T cell repertoires in COVID-19. TCRdb keeps only in-frame clones here, not all; method: immunoSEQ multiplex PCR. The sample yields some 100,000 clones, around four fifths seen once. The specimen sequenced was peripheral blood. These receptors came from a man over 45 with active or convalescent COVID-19.

This clone was counted between two and nine times. This sequence joins TRBV5-1 and TRBJ2-7; D uncertain. Germline V CDR1 and CDR2: SGHRS, YFSETQ. The V end lost 4 bases, the J end lost 2 bases, and 7 bases lay between the germline ends. This CDR3 has 12 amino acids. CDR3 sequence reads: CASSHTAYEQYF. In nucleotides, the CDR3 is TGCGCCAGCAGCCATACAGCCTACGAGCAGTACTTC. The full variable domain, rest sourced from reference TRBV5-1 and TRBJ2-7, is KAGVTQTPRYLIKTRGQQVTLSCSPISGHRSVSWYQQTPGQGLQFLFEYFSETQRNKGNFPGRFSGRQFSNSRSEMNVSTLELGDSALYLCASSHTAYEQYFGPGTRLTVT.

The V gene is TRBV28, the J gene TRBJ1-2; TRBD1 might be the D (6 bases). The V and J ends lost 4 bases and 5 bases respectively, with 8 bases between them. There are 12 residues in the CDR3. CDR1 and CDR2 from the germline V gene are MDHEN and SYDVKM. The CDR3 coding sequence is TGTGCCAGCAGTTCTACAGGGTATGGCTACACCTTC. It codes for CASSSTGYGYTF.

This chain links TRBV6-5 with TRBJ1-2; 7 nucleotides align to TRBD1. The V and J ends lost 8 bases and 4 bases, in that order; junction bases with no gene match: 10. Germline V gene data show CDR1 as MNHEY and CDR2 as SVGAGI. This CDR3 comprises 14 residues. This chain's CDR3 is CASRSTGTLYGYTF. The CDR3, as DNA: TGTGCCAGCCGATCGACAGGGACTCTCTATGGCTACACCTTC.